A selection of T cell receptor beta chains follows, all from one sample in a study of cytomegalovirus exposure and HLA in healthy donors. Repertoires were generated with immunoSEQ multiplex PCR, while TCRdb's copy carries only in-frame clones and drops some. This sample's table has approximately 140,000 clones. Specimen: PBMCs. These TCRs come from a woman aged 18 to 35 in good health and CMV-seronegative. CDR3s include the opening cysteine and the closing phenylalanine or tryptophan. Fields, in order: J gene, V gene, CDR3 protein.

j_call: TRBJ2-3
v_call: TRBV10-3
cdr3_aa: CAISGLAGVSDTQYF

j_call: TRBJ1-5
v_call: TRBV6-5
cdr3_aa: CASKRVESGPQHF

j_call: TRBJ2-1
v_call: TRBV5-1
cdr3_aa: CASSLAERGSQFF

j_call: TRBJ1-2
v_call: TRBV6-5
cdr3_aa: CASSYGGGAGHGYTF

j_call: TRBJ1-1
v_call: TRBV19
cdr3_aa: CASSIRVNTEAFF

j_call: NA
v_call: TRBV5-1
cdr3_aa: CASSLGQGSYEQYF

j_call: TRBJ2-1
v_call: TRBV25-1
cdr3_aa: CASTGRAGPGYNEQFF

j_call: TRBJ2-3
v_call: TRBV4-1
cdr3_aa: CASSPGSGALTQYF

j_call: TRBJ2-2
v_call: TRBV7-6
cdr3_aa: CASAVTSGPLTGELFF

j_call: TRBJ1-4
v_call: TRBV5-1
cdr3_aa: CASSPGGSEKLFF

j_call: TRBJ2-5
v_call: TRBV11-3
cdr3_aa: CASSSFSGLAGETQYF

j_call: TRBJ2-1
v_call: TRBV7-3
cdr3_aa: CASSFARSSYNEQFF

j_call: TRBJ1-2
v_call: TRBV19
cdr3_aa: CASRGQGRGYTF

j_call: TRBJ1-4
v_call: TRBV2
cdr3_aa: CASSDGLPSPSTNEKLFF

j_call: TRBJ2-2
v_call: TRBV14
cdr3_aa: CASSPWDIGELFF

j_call: TRBJ2-1
v_call: TRBV7-2
cdr3_aa: CASSLGGGSYNEQFF

j_call: TRBJ2-1
v_call: TRBV7-2
cdr3_aa: CASSEGTSGTYNEQFF

j_call: TRBJ2-5
v_call: TRBV6-1
cdr3_aa: CASSQTGTGEETQYF

j_call: TRBJ2-3
v_call: TRBV7-9
cdr3_aa: CASSLVLAGGNTDTQYF

j_call: TRBJ2-1
v_call: TRBV7-7
cdr3_aa: CASSPLLRGSSYNEQFF

j_call: TRBJ2-1
v_call: TRBV13
cdr3_aa: CASSLGAKEQFF

j_call: TRBJ2-7
v_call: TRBV6-1
cdr3_aa: CASSEPSGSSYEQYF

j_call: TRBJ1-1
v_call: TRBV5-4
cdr3_aa: CASSLSPKGTEAFF

j_call: TRBJ2-1
v_call: TRBV7-2
cdr3_aa: CASSLGVGVRGNEQFF

j_call: TRBJ2-3
v_call: TRBV9
cdr3_aa: CASSVGLAGTDTQYF

j_call: TRBJ2-1
v_call: TRBV29-1
cdr3_aa: CSVGKLAGGWEQFF

j_call: TRBJ2-4
v_call: TRBV7-9
cdr3_aa: CASSLQGARNIQYF

j_call: TRBJ2-1
v_call: TRBV5-4
cdr3_aa: CASSLPLAGANNEQFF

j_call: TRBJ1-5
v_call: TRBV7-2
cdr3_aa: CASSSTGSYQPQHF

j_call: TRBJ2-5
v_call: TRBV10-2
cdr3_aa: CASSDRDFRRPIEETQYF

j_call: TRBJ2-7
v_call: TRBV7-9
cdr3_aa: CASTYSGNFYEQYF

j_call: TRBJ2-2
v_call: TRBV7-3
cdr3_aa: CASSLLAASNTGELFF

j_call: TRBJ2-6
v_call: TRBV18
cdr3_aa: CASSNPYSYSGANVLTF

j_call: TRBJ1-1
v_call: TRBV27
cdr3_aa: CASSLGQGEAFF

j_call: TRBJ2-1
v_call: TRBV5-1
cdr3_aa: CASSWGVEGSGEQFF

j_call: TRBJ2-2
v_call: TRBV4-1
cdr3_aa: CASSQKDYTGELFF

j_call: TRBJ2-1
v_call: TRBV28
cdr3_aa: CASSLGRLGSAANEQFF

j_call: TRBJ1-1
v_call: TRBV7-8
cdr3_aa: CASSRQGATEAFF

j_call: TRBJ1-2
v_call: TRBV7-2
cdr3_aa: CASSLAEGPAYGYTF

j_call: TRBJ1-2
v_call: TRBV19
cdr3_aa: CASSRDSRLKNYGYTF

j_call: TRBJ2-1
v_call: TRBV19
cdr3_aa: CASTGYPMDNEQFF

j_call: TRBJ2-3
v_call: TRBV7-2
cdr3_aa: CASSLGGTSGITDTQYF

j_call: TRBJ1-5
v_call: TRBV4-1
cdr3_aa: CASSPTGKSNQPQHF

j_call: TRBJ1-2
v_call: TRBV6-5
cdr3_aa: CASRLQQGSHYGYTF

j_call: TRBJ2-2
v_call: TRBV30
cdr3_aa: CAWTHPDRGFELFF

j_call: TRBJ2-6
v_call: TRBV7-9
cdr3_aa: CASSRGASSISGANVLTF

j_call: TRBJ2-3
v_call: TRBV7-6
cdr3_aa: CASRFSGGSGRSDTQYF

j_call: TRBJ2-1
v_call: TRBV4-1
cdr3_aa: CASSQGTGGPGEQFF

j_call: TRBJ2-2
v_call: TRBV5-1
cdr3_aa: CASSASRELFF

j_call: TRBJ1-2
v_call: TRBV30
cdr3_aa: CAWDTGGRGYTF

j_call: TRBJ2-5
v_call: TRBV6-1
cdr3_aa: CASRRGGEETQYF

j_call: TRBJ2-3
v_call: TRBV6-5
cdr3_aa: CASSYSWDRVTDTQYF

j_call: TRBJ2-1
v_call: TRBV5-1
cdr3_aa: CASSLYGSSYNEQFF

j_call: TRBJ1-6
v_call: TRBV7-2
cdr3_aa: CASSLPYNSPLHF

j_call: TRBJ2-5
v_call: TRBV25-1
cdr3_aa: CASSDSLQGSQETQYF

j_call: TRBJ2-1
v_call: TRBV4-3
cdr3_aa: CASSQMPLAGEQFF

j_call: TRBJ2-5
v_call: TRBV7-6
cdr3_aa: CASSSQETQYF